Listed below are T cell receptor beta chains from one sample, sequenced in a study of T cell responses to AZD1222 COVID-19 vaccine. Only in-frame clones appear in the TCRdb table, and some are missing; sequencing was by immunoSEQ multiplex PCR. There are some 100,000 clones in the sample; 80% to 90% occur only once, and under 3% lies in the top ten. The sequencing here drew on peripheral blood, taken 28 days after the second AZD1222 dose. Every receptor here comes from an adult who received the AZD1222 COVID-19 vaccine. The CDR3 runs from the conserved cysteine through the conserved F or W. The order of the fields is clone size, V gene, D gene, J gene, CDR3 DNA, CDR3 protein. D genes are given only for firm matches. Only part of the rows carry a size: once, few, many, or a class if the clone is expanded.

>.|TRBV3-1/TRBV3-2|.|TRBJ2-2
TGTGCCAGCAGCCAATCCCTAGACCGAGACACCGGGGAGCTGTTTTTT
CASSQSLDRDTGELFF
>.|TRBV10-2|TRBD1|TRBJ2-1
TGCGCCAGCAGACTCCTTAAAAGGGGGCTAAATGAGCAGTTCTTC
CASRLLKRGLNEQFF
>.|TRBV2|TRBD2|TRBJ2-7
TGTGCCAGCAGTCCCACTAGCGGGGCCACCTACGAGCAGTACTTC
CASSPTSGATYEQYF
>.|TRBV2|.|TRBJ2-7
TGTGCCACCAGCGCCTCGGAATTAGGCGGACCCTTCTACGAGCAGTACTTC
CATSASELGGPFYEQYF
>once|TRBV14|TRBD1|TRBJ2-7
TGTGCCAGCAGCCACCGTAGAGGACAGGGAACCTACGAGCAGTACTTC
CASSHRRGQGTYEQYF
>.|TRBV15|.|TRBJ2-7
TGTGCCACCAGCAGAGGCATCTCCTACGAGCAGTACTTC
CATSRGISYEQYF
>.|TRBV4-2|.|TRBJ2-1
TGTGCCAGCAGCCAGGGTAGCGGAGGCGGGAACAATGAGCAGTTCTTC
CASSQGSGGGNNEQFF
>.|TRBV9|.|TRBJ2-5
TGTGCCAGCAGCTCCCCGGGAACCAAGAGAACCCAGTACTTC
CASSSPGTKRTQYF
>.|TRBV19|.|TRBJ1-5
TGTGCCAGTAGTATTCTGGGGGGATCTAGCAATCAGCCCCAGCATTTT
CASSILGGSSNQPQHF
>.|TRBV19|.|TRBJ1-2
TGTGCCAGTAGTATTACGGGCTACCCCTATGGCTACACCTTC
CASSITGYPYGYTF
>.|TRBV5-1|.|TRBJ2-1
TGCGCCAGCAGCTGGATGCCCTTTAAACAGGGCACCTGGCTCAATGAGCAGTTCTTC
CASSWMPFKQGTWLNEQFF
>.|TRBV7-2|.|TRBJ1-2
TGTGCCAGCAGCTTAAGAAATAGGGGCTATGGCTACACCTTC
CASSLRNRGYGYTF
>.|TRBV11-2|TRBD2|TRBJ2-1
TGTGCCAGCAGAAAGACCGGGACTAGCGGAAACAATGAGCAGTTCTTC
CASRKTGTSGNNEQFF
>once|TRBV19|TRBD1|TRBJ1-2
TGTGCCAGTAGGACCCCAGTGGGACAGGAGAACTATGGCTACACCTTC
CASRTPVGQENYGYTF
>.|TRBV5-6|.|TRBJ1-5
TGTGCCAGCAGTACCTCAACCGTGAGTGATAATCAGCCCCAGCATTTT
CASSTSTVSDNQPQHF
>.|TRBV6-4|TRBD1|TRBJ2-3
TGTGCCAGCAGTGACGGTGGTCAGGGGGCAGATACGCAGTATTTT
CASSDGGQGADTQYF
>.|TRBV27|TRBD2|TRBJ2-3
TGTGCCAGCAGTTGGACTAGCGGGCCCTTCACAGATACGCAGTATTTT
CASSWTSGPFTDTQYF
>.|TRBV30|.|TRBJ1-5
TGTGCCGGGGGGAAACAGGATCAGCCCCAGCATTTT
CAGGKQDQPQHF
>.|TRBV27|.|TRBJ1-2
TGTGCCAGCAGTTCCTACCTCCAGGGGAGCTATGGCTACACCTTC
CASSSYLQGSYGYTF
>once|TRBV6-5|.|TRBJ1-1
TGTGCCAGCAGTTGGGGGACACCTAACACTGAAGCTTTCTTT
CASSWGTPNTEAFF
>.|TRBV11-3|.|TRBJ2-5
TGTGCCAGCAGCTTCGCTATCGAGAGGGGAGCGGCAGGAGAGACCCAGTACTTC
CASSFAIERGAAGETQYF
>.|TRBV15|.|TRBJ1-1
TGTGCCACCAGCAGAGATGTGAGAGAAGCTTTCTTT
CATSRDVREAFF
>few|TRBV19|TRBD1|TRBJ1-5
TGTGCCAGTGCCCTCCGCCGGGACAGCTATAGCAATCAGCCCCAGCATTTT
CASALRRDSYSNQPQHF
>.|TRBV9|.|TRBJ1-1
TGTGCCAGCAGCGTAGGTCCGGGGGGAGACACTGAAGCTTTCTTT
CASSVGPGGDTEAFF
>.|TRBV15|.|TRBJ1-3
TGTGCCACCAGCAGAGATAGAGTGGGAAACACCATATATTTT
CATSRDRVGNTIYF
>.|TRBV7-9|.|TRBJ1-1
TGTGCCAGCAGCCGGCGGGGTGGAGGACTAATGAACACTGAAGCTTTCTTT
CASSRRGGGLMNTEAFF
>.|TRBV7-2|.|TRBJ1-5
TGTGCCAGCAGCTTAAAGGCAGGGTTGAAGCCCCAGCATTTT
CASSLKAGLKPQHF
>.|TRBV24-1|TRBD2|TRBJ2-1
TGTGCCACCAGTGATCCGACTAGGGCGGGGGGTAATGAGCAGTTCTTC
CATSDPTRAGGNEQFF
>.|TRBV2|TRBD1|TRBJ2-1
TGTGCCAGCAGTGGAAAGGGGGCCATCTACAATGAGCAGTTCTTC
CASSGKGAIYNEQFF
>many|TRBV10-2|.|TRBJ2-3
TGCGCCAGCAGTGAGTCCAGAGCGGCCCCCGCGCAGTATTTT
CASSESRAAPAQYF
>.|TRBV2|TRBD1|TRBJ1-5
TGTGCCAGCAGTCCTCACAGGGGGCTCGTCAATCAGCCCCAGCATTTT
CASSPHRGLVNQPQHF
>.|TRBV5-1|TRBD2|TRBJ2-1
TGCGCCAGCAGCTCTAATAGCGGGGGAGGCAGGGAGCAGTTCTTC
CASSSNSGGGREQFF
>.|TRBV5-4|TRBD1|TRBJ2-1
TGTGCCACCACCGACAGGGGGCTCTACAATGAGCAGTTCTTC
CATTDRGLYNEQFF
>.|TRBV4-1|.|TRBJ1-2
TGCGCCAGCAGCCAGGATCTCTATGGCTACACCTTC
CASSQDLYGYTF
>.|TRBV25-1|TRBD1|TRBJ1-2
TGTGCCAGCAGTGACCGACAGGGGGCTGGATATGGCTACACCTTC
CASSDRQGAGYGYTF
>few|TRBV4-1|.|TRBJ1-5
TGCGCCAGCAGCCAAGAATGGGGGGGCAATCAGCCCCAGCATTTT
CASSQEWGGNQPQHF
>.|TRBV19|.|TRBJ1-1
TGTGCCAGTAGCACAAGTTGGGAGAACACTGAAGCTTTCTTT
CASSTSWENTEAFF
>.|TRBV10-2|.|TRBJ1-6
TGCGCCAGCAGTGAGTTGGGCCTCTATAATTCACCCCTCCACTTT
CASSELGLYNSPLHF
>.|TRBV6-5|.|TRBJ2-3
TGTGCCCGGGGGATCATGAATACGCAGTATTTT
CARGIMNTQYF
>.|TRBV2|.|TRBJ1-2
TGTGCCAGCAGTGCTACAGGTCGGAACCTCTATGGCTACACCTTC
CASSATGRNLYGYTF